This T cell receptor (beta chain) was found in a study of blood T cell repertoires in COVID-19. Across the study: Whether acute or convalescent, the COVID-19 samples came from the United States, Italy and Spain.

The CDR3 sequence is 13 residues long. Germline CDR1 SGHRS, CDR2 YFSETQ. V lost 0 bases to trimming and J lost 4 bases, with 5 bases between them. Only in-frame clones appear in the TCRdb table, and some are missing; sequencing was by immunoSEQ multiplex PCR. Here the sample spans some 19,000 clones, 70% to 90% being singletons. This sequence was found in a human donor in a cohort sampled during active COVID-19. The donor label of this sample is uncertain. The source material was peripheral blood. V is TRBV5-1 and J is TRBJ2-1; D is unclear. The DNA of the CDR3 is TGCGCCAGCAGCTTGGACGGGTACAATGAGCAGTTCTTC. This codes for CASSLDGYNEQFF.